The 3 T cell receptor beta chains below all came from one sample that was sequenced in a study of T cells in women clearing cervical HPV infection. Method: immunoSEQ multiplex PCR; TCRdb's copy keeps in-frame clones and lacks some. In all, the sample yields some 37,000 clones. The source material was blood buffy coat. All receptors come from a woman aged 18 to 75 with a cervical HPV16 infection that either progressed to CIN3+ or cleared (not recorded which).

On this clone itself: The read finishes 3 residues shy of the CDR3 end, and the germline J gene is used to complete it. The rearrangement links TRBV5-1 to TRBJ2-3; 11 bases line up with TRBD1. With 5 bases clipped from V and 0 bases from J, the junction kept 8 bases outside the gene matches. Looked up from germline, CDR1 is SGHRS and CDR2 is YFSETQ. This CDR3 spans 17 amino acids. Incomplete CDR3 DNA: TGCGCCAGCAGTCCTGGGACAGGGGGATTTAGCACAGATACG. This translates into CASSPGTGGFSTDT. The entire CDR3 is CASSPGTGGFSTDTQYF.

Remarks on this clone: Read sequence stops 3 residues before the CDR3 end, and the germline J gene provides the missing end. The chain combines TRBV20-1 with TRBJ2-3; weak D call: TRBD1 (6 bases). Trimming took 3 bases from V and 6 from J, leaving 16 bases between them. From germline, CDR1 is DFQATT and CDR2 SNEGSKA (reference sequence). This CDR3 has 14 residues. Incomplete CDR3 DNA: TGCAGTGCTAGGATAGGCACAGGGAGTGATACG. It specifies CSARIGTGSDT. The CDR3 reads in full as CSARIGTGSDTQYF.

A word on this clone: The read finishes 3 residues shy of the CDR3 end, and the germline J gene is used to complete it. This sequence joins TRBV20-1 and TRBJ1-6; weak D call: TRBD1 (5 bases). Germline V CDR1 and CDR2: DFQATT, SNEGSKA (reference sequence). Trimming took 5 bases from V and 0 from J, leaving 11 bases between them. The CDR3 has 15 amino acids. This CDR3 is CSAVGQGSYNSPLHF. CDR3 DNA, as far as it was read: TGCAGTGCTGTAGGCCAGGGCTCCTATAATTCACCC.